This T cell receptor (beta chain) stems from a study of blood T cells in healthy people across ages (dated by TCRdb to the mid-2010s). Broadly, across the study: In model experiments, roughly one uniquely barcoded TCR beta cDNA molecule per two T cells was captured by template switching. Using deep sequencing normalized with unique cDNA molecular identifiers, the study measured how TCR beta repertoire diversity changes with age. Two additional independent replicas of 1 million unique cDNA reads from the same blood draw were analyzed for two donors (one aged 18 to 30 and one aged 80 or older). Donors were grouped into four age groups: young (average roughly 15 years), middle-aged (over 35), aged (roughly 62) and long-lived (just over 80). To avoid experimental bias, donors of different ages were spread randomly across the sequencing lanes. What the authors observed across the whole study: Donor CMV infection status was unknown, potentially confounding age-related changes in expanded clonotypes. There was a strong correlation between observed TCR beta diversity and the percentage of naive T cells measured by flow cytometry. Estimates of total diversity from one million sequenced T cells were regarded as lower bounds and underestimates. As age increased, observed TCR beta diversity per million T cells dropped in a roughly linear way, and a significant reduction was already evident by age 40. Compared with the aged group, the long-lived group had more naive CD4+ T cells, fewer expanded clones and increased TCR diversity, suggesting age selection. Since profiling was done on bulk unsorted PBMCs, naive and antigen-experienced compartments could not be conclusively compared.

This clonotype was seen a handful of times. No antigen is known for it. No much larger clone exists at a distance of one base, and base qualities are not known. V ends up 2 bases short and J 4 bases short, with an unmatched junction base count of 5. From the cysteine through the phenylalanine, the CDR3 covers 15 amino acids. Here the CDR3 DNA is all that survives: 45 bases in frame from base 1. The CDR1 and CDR2 encoded by the germline V gene (reference sequence) are LGHDT and YNNKEL. Library creation used 5' RACE. TCRdb names Illumina HiSeq 2500 as the instrument used. A second PCR of about 7 to 12 cycles was run with a J-beta primer mix and a sample-barcoded 5' primer. A unique molecular identifier was introduced onto each TCR beta cDNA molecule by a template-switch 5' adaptor carrying 12 random nucleotides. At least 3 million CDR3-containing paired-end reads were obtained from each sample. The Mint cDNA synthesis kit, primed by a TRBC-specific oligonucleotide, was used to synthesize first-strand cDNA from all RNA. All cDNA was treated with uracil-DNA glycosylase and then went through a first 18-cycle PCR with the universal primers M1SS and BC2_uni_R. On the authors' methods: Each sample was normalized by randomly selecting 1 million high-quality reads, each carrying a distinct molecular identifier. Reads sharing molecular identifiers were discarded rather than binned into consensus sequences. MiTCR, run with a Q25 quality threshold and the strictest error-elimination algorithm, handled CDR3 identification, clonotype clustering and error correction. A nonparametric unseen species model with Euler transformation was used to estimate a lower bound on total TCR beta diversity. TCRdb ran its own pipeline on the public reads, namely fastp trimming at Q25 and MiXCR clone calling, and kept in-frame beta chains. Each CDR3 protein appears once, grouped with its most common genes and DNA. The V and J calls shown here were made by TCRdb, not taken from the authors' results. The sample profile shows about 1.1 million distinct CDR3 sequences; around two fifths of them were found once. The ten largest clonotypes hold 13% of the sample.

Systemically healthy Caucasian individuals from Russia, 35 to 50 in total and aged about 6 to 90 years, were included as donors. Each donor gave about 9.2 milliliters of peripheral blood, drawn into EDTA-treated Vacutainer tubes. Ficoll-Paque density-gradient centrifugation was used to isolate PBMCs, with at least 6.5 million per sample. Total RNA, at least 6 micrograms per sample, was extracted from PBMCs with Trizol reagent. Naive CD45RAhigh/CD27high T cell percentages were measured by flow cytometry on a PBMC aliquot from every donor. This receptor was taken from a man between 18 and 35 years old in good health. The receptor chain draws on TRBV3-1 and TRBJ2-3; TRBD2 fits 8 bases in the junction. The sample comprised blood. The sequenced DNA: TGTGCCAGCAGCCAAAGCGGGGGCCCCCCAGATACGCAGTATTTT. This codes for CASSQSGGPPDTQYF.